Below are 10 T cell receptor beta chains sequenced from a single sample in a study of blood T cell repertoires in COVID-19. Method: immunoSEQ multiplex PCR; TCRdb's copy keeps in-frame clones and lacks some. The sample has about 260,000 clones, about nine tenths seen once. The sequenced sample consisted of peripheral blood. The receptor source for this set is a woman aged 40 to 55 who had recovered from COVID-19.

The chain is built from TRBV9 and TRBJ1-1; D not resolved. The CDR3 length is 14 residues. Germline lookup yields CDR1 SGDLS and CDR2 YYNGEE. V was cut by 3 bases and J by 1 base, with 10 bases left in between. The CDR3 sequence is CASSAGGGNTEAFF. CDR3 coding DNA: TGTGCCAGCAGCGCGGGAGGCGGGAACACTGAAGCTTTCTTT.

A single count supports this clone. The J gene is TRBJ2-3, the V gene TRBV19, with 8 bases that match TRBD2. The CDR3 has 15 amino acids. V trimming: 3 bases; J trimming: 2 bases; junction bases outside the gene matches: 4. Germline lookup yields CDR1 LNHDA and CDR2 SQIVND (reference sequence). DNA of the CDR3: TGTGCCAGTAGTATTTCGGGGGGGTACACAGATACGCAGTATTTT. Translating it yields CASSISGGYTDTQYF. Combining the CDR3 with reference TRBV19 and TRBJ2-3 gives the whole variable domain DGGITQSPKYLFRKEGQNVTLSCEQNLNHDAMYWYRQDPGQGLRLIYYSQIVNDFQKGDIAEGYSVSREKKESFPLTVTSAQKNPTAFYLCASSISGGYTDTQYFGPGTRLTVL.

Written as DNA, the CDR3 is TGTGCCAGTAGTAGGGGGACAGGGGCAAGCTCCTACGAGCAGTACTTC. As protein: CASSRGTGASSYEQYF. The chain carries TRBV19 and TRBJ2-7; 10 bases are a match to TRBD1. The germline CDR1 and CDR2 sequences are LNHDA and SQIVND (reference sequence). The length of the CDR3 is 16 residues. J was trimmed by 0 bases and V by 4 bases; bases with no gene match: 6.

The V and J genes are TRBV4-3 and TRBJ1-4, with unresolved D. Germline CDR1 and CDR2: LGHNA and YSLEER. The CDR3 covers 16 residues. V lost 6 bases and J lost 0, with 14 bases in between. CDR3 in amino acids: CASRPTFGTTNEKLFF. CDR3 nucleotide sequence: TGCGCCAGCAGGCCGACTTTCGGTACAACTAATGAAAAACTGTTTTTT.

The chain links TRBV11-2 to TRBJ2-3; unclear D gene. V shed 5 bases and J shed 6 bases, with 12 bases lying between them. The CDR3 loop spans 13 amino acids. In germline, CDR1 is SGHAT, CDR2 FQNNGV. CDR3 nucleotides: TGTGCCAGCAGCCGAGACCGAGGCGATACGCAGTATTTT. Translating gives CASSRDRGDTQYF.

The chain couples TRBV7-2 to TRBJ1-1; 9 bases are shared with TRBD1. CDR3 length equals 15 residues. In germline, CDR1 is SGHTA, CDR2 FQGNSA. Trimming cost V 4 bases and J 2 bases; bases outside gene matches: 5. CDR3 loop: CASSSGQGFNTEAFF. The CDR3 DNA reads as TGTGCCAGCAGCTCCGGACAGGGGTTCAACACTGAAGCTTTCTTT.

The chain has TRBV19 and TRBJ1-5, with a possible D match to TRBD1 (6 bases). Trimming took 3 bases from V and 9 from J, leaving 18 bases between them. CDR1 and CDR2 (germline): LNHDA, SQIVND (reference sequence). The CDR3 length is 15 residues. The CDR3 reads CASSIRQGLFLPQHF. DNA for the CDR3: TGTGCCAGTAGTATTAGGCAGGGGCTGTTTCTGCCCCAGCATTTT.

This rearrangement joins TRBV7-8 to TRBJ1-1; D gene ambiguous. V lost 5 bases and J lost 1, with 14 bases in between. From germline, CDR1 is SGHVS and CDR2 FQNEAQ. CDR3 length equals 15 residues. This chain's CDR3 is CASSPRRESNTEAFF. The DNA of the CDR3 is TGTGCCAGCAGCCCGAGGAGGGAATCGAACACTGAAGCTTTCTTT.

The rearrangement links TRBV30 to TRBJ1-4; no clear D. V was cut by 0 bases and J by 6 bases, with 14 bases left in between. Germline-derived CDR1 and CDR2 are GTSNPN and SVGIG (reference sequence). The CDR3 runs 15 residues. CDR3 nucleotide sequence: TGTGCCTGGAGTGTTATTTGGCCGAAAGATGAAAAACTGTTTTTT. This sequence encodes CAWSVIWPKDEKLFF.

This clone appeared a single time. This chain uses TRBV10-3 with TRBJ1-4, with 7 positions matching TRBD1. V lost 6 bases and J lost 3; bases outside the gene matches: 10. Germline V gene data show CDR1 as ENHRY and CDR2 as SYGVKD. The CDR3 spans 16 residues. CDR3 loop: CAISQIAGQSNEKLFF. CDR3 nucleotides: TGTGCCATCAGCCAGATCGCGGGACAGTCTAATGAAAAACTGTTTTTT.